One sample yielded the 16 T cell receptor beta chains listed below, sequenced in a study of T cells in narcolepsy. Measured with immunoSEQ multiplex PCR; TCRdb has only the in-frame clones, and not every one. The repertoire holds nearly 35,000 clones, with approximately 80% as singletons. The source material was memory (CD45RA-) CD4+ T cells from blood. These TCRs come from a human donor in good health.

This clone was seen a single time. The genes are TRBV7-6 and TRBJ2-7, with D possibly matching TRBD1 (6 bases). The CDR3 is 12 amino acids. V was cut by 8 bases and J by 3 bases, with 11 bases left in between. CDR1 SGHVS and CDR2 FNYEAQ come from the germline V gene. Here the CDR3 DNA reads TGTGCCAGCTCCAAACAGGGCTACGAGCAGTACTTC. Protein: CASSKQGYEQYF.

The chain is built from TRBV18 and TRBJ2-3; 11 nucleotides agree with TRBD2. The CDR3 has 17 amino acids. V shed 2 bases and J 5 bases; nucleotides not matched to a gene: 9. Germline-derived CDR1 and CDR2 are KGHSH and LQKENI. CDR3 nucleotides: TGTGCCAGCTCACCAAGGGCAACTAGCGGGAGTATAGATACGCAGTATTTT. Translation: CASSPRATSGSIDTQYF.

This clone was observed a few times. V usage is TRBV2 and J usage is TRBJ2-7, with TRBD1 identical over 10 bases. The CDR3 contains 13 residues. V trimming: 7 bases; J trimming: 4 bases; junction bases outside the gene matches: 4. The germline gives CDR1 SNHLY, CDR2 FYNNEI. CDR3 loop: CASTRDRGYEQYF. As DNA, the CDR3 is TGTGCCAGCACGCGGGACAGGGGATACGAGCAGTACTTC.

Worth noting for this clone: Other DNA sequences in this sample translate to the same CDR3. The gene calls are TRBV2 and TRBJ2-5, with 16 nucleotides matching TRBD2. The trim removed 1 base at V and 3 bases at J, leaving 8 bases unmatched. Germline V CDR1 and CDR2: SNHLY, FYNNEI. The CDR3 is made up of 19 amino acids. In nucleotides, the CDR3 is TGTGCCAGCAGTGAAGAAGCCCTGGGACTAGCGGGGGGGAAAGAGACCCAGTACTTC. Its protein is CASSEEALGLAGGKETQYF. Combining the CDR3 with reference TRBV2 and TRBJ2-5 gives the whole variable domain EPEVTQTPSHQVTQMGQEVILRCVPISNHLYFYWYRQILGQKVEFLVSFYNNEISEKSEIFDDQFSVERPDGSNFTLKIRSTKLEDSAMYFCASSEEALGLAGGKETQYFGPGTRLLVL.

This chain joins TRBV4-2 and TRBJ2-7; D not resolved. The CDR3 has 13 residues. CDR1 and CDR2 (germline): LGHNA, YNFKEQ. Trimming took 3 bases from V and 7 from J, leaving 13 bases between them. For the CDR3, the DNA is TGTGCCAGCAGCCATCCCGGAGTCCCGGAGCAGTACTTC. This codes for CASSHPGVPEQYF.

This clone was detected only once. The rearrangement joins TRBV4-1 to TRBJ2-1; 8 positions match TRBD1. Germline trimming cut 1 base from V and 7 bases from J; bases unmatched to any gene: 6. Germline V gene sequence: CDR1 MGHRA, CDR2 YSYEKL. The CDR3 totals 15 residues. In DNA form, the CDR3 reads TGCGCCAGCAGCCAAGCGGACAGGGAGCGGAATGAGCAGTTCTTC. Its protein is CASSQADRERNEQFF.

The rearrangement links TRBV5-6 to TRBJ2-1; 8 bases fit TRBD1. J gave up 8 bases and V 2 bases, and 9 bases lay outside the gene matches. The CDR3 runs 15 residues. CDR1 and CDR2 from the germline V gene are SGHDT and YYEEEE. CDR3 in DNA: TGTGCCAGCAGCTTTTTTCAGGGGGCGGGCGATGAGCAGTTCTTC. As protein: CASSFFQGAGDEQFF.

The chain couples TRBV19 to TRBJ2-3; D is possibly TRBD1 (5 bases). Germline V CDR1 and CDR2: LNHDA, SQIVND (reference sequence). Trimming took off 7 bases at V and 1 base at J, with 15 bases between the two ends. This CDR3 comprises 15 residues. The CDR3 spells CASTLGLEGTDTQYF. Here the CDR3 DNA reads TGTGCCAGTACCCTGGGGCTCGAGGGCACAGATACGCAGTATTTT.

The V call is TRBV9, the J call TRBJ2-3; a possible D gene is TRBD2 (6 bases). The CDR3 length is 15 residues. The V end lost 0 bases, the J end lost 4 bases, and 12 bases lay between the germline ends. Per germline, CDR1 SGDLS and CDR2 YYNGEE. The CDR3, as DNA: TGTGCCAGCAGCGTAGACGGGAGCCGGCCAGATACGCAGTATTTT. This translates into CASSVDGSRPDTQYF.

Comment on this clone: Compared with germline, one end of the junction differs, possibly owing to a read error. This chain joins TRBV27 and TRBJ2-7; the match to TRBD2 covers 7 bases. The CDR3 loop spans 12 amino acids. CDR1 and CDR2 from the germline V gene are MNHEY and SMNVEV (reference sequence). The CDR3 here is CASSSPGGGANF. CDR3 coding DNA: TGTGCCAGCAGTTCCCCCGGGGGAGGGGCGAACTTC.

This chain joins TRBV25-1 and TRBJ1-3, with D tentatively TRBD1 (6 bases). The CDR3 is 16 residues long. Trimming shortened V by 1 base and J by 4 bases, and 14 bases separated the two germline ends. CDR1 and CDR2 from the germline V gene are MGHDK and SYGVNS. CDR3 in DNA: TGTGCCAGCAGTGAATTAAAGGGGGTCGGGGGAAACACCATATATTTT. This gives the protein CASSELKGVGGNTIYF.

The sample holds one count of this clone. J is TRBJ2-7 and V is TRBV28, with 7 bases matching TRBD2. The CDR3 is 14 residues long. CDR1 MDHEN and CDR2 SYDVKM come from the germline V gene. V was pared by 7 bases and J by 6 bases, with 12 bases of the junction left unmatched. CDR3 loop: CASTPAGDLGEQYF. CDR3 coding DNA: TGTGCCAGCACCCCGGCGGGGGATTTAGGCGAGCAGTACTTC.

The gene calls are TRBV5-4 and TRBJ2-5; D may correspond to TRBD1 or TRBD2 (5 bases each). The germline V gene has CDR1 SGHNT and CDR2 YYREEE (reference sequence). Trimming removed 1 base from V and 4 bases from J, with 8 bases in between. The CDR3 extends over 13 amino acids. The CDR3 DNA reads TGTGCCAGCAGCTTGTGGGGGACAGAGACCCAGTACTTC. Protein sequence: CASSLWGTETQYF.

J is TRBJ2-7 and V is TRBV10-3; D not resolved. This CDR3 is 12 amino acids long. Trimming stripped 6 bases from V and 2 bases from J, with 8 bases between. Looked up from germline, CDR1 is ENHRY and CDR2 is SYGVKD. CDR3 sequence reads: CAIRGSTYEQYF. The CDR3 bases are TGTGCCATCAGGGGTAGCACCTACGAGCAGTACTTC.

The V and J genes are TRBV11-2 and TRBJ2-7; 9 nucleotides line up with TRBD2. V lost 7 bases and J lost 4; bases outside the gene matches: 23. Germline V lookup: CDR1 SGHAT, CDR2 FQNNGV. The CDR3 loop spans 19 amino acids. The CDR3 DNA reads as TGTGCCAGCATCAATATACAGGTTTTAGGGGCGGGAGGGACGTACGAGCAGTACTTC. Protein: CASINIQVLGAGGTYEQYF.

This sequence joins TRBV5-1 and TRBJ2-4, with 11 bases aligning to TRBD1. Trimming removed 5 bases from V and 11 bases from J; junction bases left unmatched: 12. Germline assignment: CDR1 SGHRS and CDR2 YFSETQ. The CDR3 contains 15 residues. The CDR3 region has the DNA TGCGCCAGCAGGGACAGGGGGCTTGTGGTCCTATTTCAGTACTTC. Translating gives CASRDRGLVVLFQYF. Supplemented by reference TRBV5-1 and TRBJ2-4, the full variable domain reads KAGVTQTPRYLIKTRGQQVTLSCSPISGHRSVSWYQQTPGQGLQFLFEYFSETQRNKGNFPGRFSGRQFSNSRSEMNVSTLELGDSALYLCASRDRGLVVLFQYFGAGTRLSVL.